Presented here are 28 T cell receptor beta chains from one specimen sequenced in a study of coeliac disease. Points from the study as a whole: Control samples showed higher TRB and TRG clonality than intraepithelial and lamina propria samples in active celiac disease.

The repertoire was sequenced with immunoSEQ multiplex PCR; TCRdb's copy has only in-frame clones and lacks some. The sample consists of about 6,700 clones, 65% to 80% of them appearing once. No antigen is known for these receptors. Sequenced material: lamina propria lymphocytes from the gut. The receptors shown here come from a woman aged 18-29 years with active celiac disease.

This clone was observed a few times. The chain carries TRBV6-5 and TRBJ1-6; 11 bases line up with TRBD1. Germline CDR1 and CDR2: MNHEY and SVGAGI. The CDR3 consists of 16 residues. V shed 1 base and J 10 bases; nucleotides not matched to a gene: 6. This chain's CDR3 is CASSYFPGQGDSPLHF. The CDR3 bases are TGTGCCAGCAGTTACTTTCCGGGACAGGGGGACTCACCCCTCCACTTT.

The V gene is TRBV4-1, the J gene TRBJ1-6, with D possibly being TRBD1 (6 bases). The V gene's germline CDR1 is MGHRA and CDR2 YSYEKL. The ends were cut back, 0 bases at V and 3 bases at J, with 21 bases in the middle. CDR3 length: 20 residues. The CDR3 loop reads CASSQEAGDTLDFYNSPLHF. CDR3 nucleotide sequence: TGCGCCAGCAGCCAAGAGGCAGGGGACACTCTTGACTTCTATAATTCACCCCTCCACTTT.

A single count supports this clone. This sequence joins TRBV5-6 and TRBJ1-5, with 11 bases aligning to TRBD1. V shed 2 bases and J 5 bases; nucleotides not matched to a gene: 12. The CDR3 totals 18 residues. Germline V lookup: CDR1 SGHDT, CDR2 YYEEEE. The CDR3 reads CASSLRRLDRGRDQPQHF. The CDR3 nucleotides read TGTGCCAGCAGCTTAAGGCGCTTGGACAGGGGGCGTGATCAGCCCCAGCATTTT.

Only a few counts were recorded for this clone. The chain couples TRBV4-2 to TRBJ2-4; 11 bases map to TRBD2. Germline V lookup: CDR1 LGHNA, CDR2 YNFKEQ. The junction had 4 bases not matched to a gene; V was cut back by 4 bases and J by 8 bases. This CDR3 spans 14 amino acids. CDR3 protein: CASSPLAGEYIQYF. The CDR3 DNA reads TGTGCCAGCAGCCCACTAGCGGGAGAATACATTCAGTACTTC.

The rearrangement links TRBV19 to TRBJ2-5; TRBD1 matches at 8 bases. The CDR3 length is 14 residues. V lost 5 bases, J lost 7 bases, and 9 bases stayed unmatched. The V gene's germline CDR1 is LNHDA and CDR2 SQIVND (reference sequence). The CDR3 coding sequence is TGTGCCAGTAGTCACAGGGGGGAGGCAGGGACCCAGTACTTC. This sequence encodes CASSHRGEAGTQYF.

The chain combines TRBV9 with TRBJ1-1; D unclear. Trimming cost V 4 bases and J 1 base, with 14 bases left between them. Per the germline V gene, CDR1 is SGDLS and CDR2 is YYNGEE. CDR3 length: 15 residues. The CDR3, as DNA: TGTGCCAGCAGCTCCCTAGGCGAGTCGAACACTGAAGCTTTCTTT. Its translation: CASSSLGESNTEAFF.

The V call is TRBV15, the J call TRBJ2-2; TRBD1 is a possible D gene (8 bases). The CDR3 runs 15 residues. V was pared by 6 bases and J by 3 bases, with 14 bases between. Germline V gene data show CDR1 as LNHNV and CDR2 as YYDKDF (reference sequence). The CDR3: CATRRTGRDTGELFF. DNA of the CDR3: TGTGCCACCAGAAGGACAGGGAGGGACACCGGGGAGCTGTTTTTT.

This chain uses TRBV14 with TRBJ1-2; weak D call: TRBD1 (6 bases). V was cut by 1 base and J by 0 bases, with 9 bases left in between. CDR3 length equals 15 residues. CDR1 SGHDN and CDR2 FVKESK come from the germline V gene. The CDR3 loop reads CASSQGGHTNYGYTF. CDR3 nucleotide sequence: TGTGCCAGCAGCCAAGGGGGGCACACTAACTATGGCTACACCTTC.

The rearrangement joins TRBV7-7 to TRBJ2-3; 10 nucleotides agree with TRBD1. The ends lost 5 bases at V and 4 bases at J; junction bases unmatched: 6. Germline CDR1 reads SSHAT; CDR2 reads FNYEAQ (reference sequence). The CDR3 sequence is 15 residues long. The CDR3 loop reads CASSPTGGEADTQYF. The CDR3 nucleotides read TGTGCCAGCAGCCCGACAGGGGGCGAAGCAGATACGCAGTATTTT. The full variable domain, rest sourced from reference TRBV7-7 and TRBJ2-3, is GAGVSQSPRYKVTKRGQDVTLRCDPISSHATLYWYQQALGQGPEFLTYFNYEAQPDKSGLPSDRFSAERPEGSISTLTIQRTEQRDSAMYRCASSPTGGEADTQYFGPGTRLTVL.

Comment on this clone: Different DNA sequences within this sample yield the same CDR3. The chain joins TRBV6-5 to TRBJ1-3; 7 bases align to TRBD1. The V gene end was trimmed by 6 bases and the J gene end by 4 bases; junction bases not matched to a gene: 6. Germline CDR1 is MNHEY and CDR2 is SVGAGI. The CDR3 extends over 14 amino acids. The CDR3 nucleotides are TGTGCCAGCAGCCGGACAGGCCCCGGAAACACCATATATTTT. This gives the protein CASSRTGPGNTIYF.

The rearrangement joins TRBV15 to TRBJ2-2, with D possibly matching TRBD2 (6 bases). Trimming cost V 0 bases and J 1 base, with 12 bases left between them. In germline, CDR1 is LNHNV, CDR2 YYDKDF (reference sequence). The CDR3 is made up of 17 amino acids. The CDR3 loop reads CATSRDSLAQNTGELFF. CDR3 DNA sequence: TGTGCCACCAGCAGAGATAGCCTAGCGCAGAACACCGGGGAGCTGTTTTTT.

A single count supports this clone. This rearrangement joins TRBV7-8 to TRBJ2-7; TRBD1 might be the D (5 bases). Germline CDR1 reads SGHVS; CDR2 reads FQNEAQ. CDR3 size: 16 residues. V was trimmed by 2 bases and J by 2 bases, leaving 16 bases between them. The chain's CDR3 is CASSLSPDSTTYEQYF. CDR3 sequence (DNA): TGTGCCAGCAGCTTATCGCCAGACAGTACCACCTACGAGCAGTACTTC.

The J gene is TRBJ1-1, the V gene TRBV5-1; D is possibly TRBD1 (5 bases). Germline V CDR1 and CDR2: SGHRS, YFSETQ. V lost 1 base and J 0 bases, leaving 10 bases between the germline ends. This CDR3 spans 15 amino acids. CDR3 nucleotides: TGCGCCAGCAGCTTGCTCGGACAAGTGAACACTGAAGCTTTCTTT. It translates to CASSLLGQVNTEAFF.

The V gene is TRBV5-1, the J gene TRBJ2-5, with TRBD2 identical over 10 bases. CDR3 length equals 13 residues. V gave up 4 bases and J gave up 5 bases; unmatched junction bases: 2. Germline-derived CDR1 and CDR2 are SGHRS and YFSETQ. CDR3 bases: TGCGCCAGCAGCGTGGGACTAGCGGAGACCCAGTACTTC. It specifies CASSVGLAETQYF. The variable domain in full, with the rest retrieved from reference TRBV5-1 and TRBJ2-5, is KAGVTQTPRYLIKTRGQQVTLSCSPISGHRSVSWYQQTPGQGLQFLFEYFSETQRNKGNFPGRFSGRQFSNSRSEMNVSTLELGDSALYLCASSVGLAETQYFGPGTRLLVL.

J is TRBJ1-3 and V is TRBV27, with 8 bases lining up with TRBD1. This CDR3 comprises 18 residues. Per the germline V gene, CDR1 is MNHEY and CDR2 is SMNVEV (reference sequence). The V segment lost 1 base and the J segment 6 bases; nucleotides outside the gene matches: 14. CDR3 loop: CASSLYPPQGARENTIYF. CDR3 DNA: TGTGCCAGCAGTTTATACCCACCTCAGGGGGCGAGGGAAAACACCATATATTTT.

The table lists this clone with a few counts. The V call is TRBV19, the J call TRBJ1-5; 8 nucleotides agree with TRBD1. From germline, CDR1 is LNHDA and CDR2 SQIVND (reference sequence). This CDR3 is built from 16 residues. Trimming at V came to 5 bases and at J to 7 bases, leaving 13 bases not matched to a gene. CDR3 sequence reads: CASSFHRTGSYQPQHF. The CDR3 DNA sequence: TGTGCCAGTAGTTTCCACCGGACAGGGTCGTACCAGCCCCAGCATTTT.

There are a few counts of this clone. V is TRBV10-3 and J is TRBJ1-1; D not resolved. This CDR3 has 12 amino acids. Trimming pared 4 bases from V and 7 bases from J, leaving 10 bases between. Per germline, CDR1 ENHRY and CDR2 SYGVKD. The CDR3 DNA reads as TGTGCCATCAGTGTTCAGGCACTTGAAGCTTTCTTT. Encoded protein: CAISVQALEAFF.

The J gene is TRBJ2-3, the V gene TRBV7-2; D not certain. The CDR3 extends over 14 amino acids. CDR1 is SGHTA and CDR2 is FQGNSA in the germline V gene. Trimming removed 0 bases at V and 5 bases at J, with 9 bases between. CDR3 sequence: CASSLAAAEDTQYF. Written as DNA, the CDR3 is TGTGCCAGCAGCTTAGCTGCCGCAGAAGATACGCAGTATTTT.

V and J are TRBV5-1 and TRBJ1-3; D is perhaps TRBD1 (5 bases). The CDR3 loop spans 14 amino acids. With 4 bases removed from V and 2 bases from J, the gap between germline ends came to 10 bases. The V gene's germline CDR1 is SGHRS and CDR2 YFSETQ. The CDR3 here is CASSPGGAGNTIYF. The CDR3 nucleotides read TGCGCCAGCAGCCCCGGAGGGGCTGGAAACACCATATATTTT.

The chain is built from TRBV7-2 and TRBJ2-7; D is unresolved. There are 16 residues in the CDR3. V was shortened by 1 base and J by 2 bases, with 15 bases between the two germline ends. CDR1 is SGHTA, CDR2 FQGNSA, per germline. The CDR3 DNA reads TGTGCCAGCAGCTTAGGAAGAGAACGATTCGCCTACGAGCAGTACTTC. This codes for CASSLGRERFAYEQYF. The full variable domain, rest sourced from reference TRBV7-2 and TRBJ2-7, is GAGVSQSPSNKVTEKGKDVELRCDPISGHTALYWYRQSLGQGLEFLIYFQGNSAPDKSGLPSDRFSAERTGGSVSTLTIQRTQQEDSAVYLCASSLGRERFAYEQYFGPGTRLTVT.

V usage is TRBV5-1 and J usage is TRBJ2-2, with 7 bases matching TRBD1. The CDR3 has 13 amino acids. Losses at the gene ends were 4 bases for V and 4 bases for J; bases not matched to a gene: 1. Looked up from germline, CDR1 is SGHRS and CDR2 is YFSETQ. CDR3 residues: CASSPGGTGELFF. DNA for the CDR3: TGCGCCAGCAGCCCAGGGGGCACCGGGGAGCTGTTTTTT.

The chain recombines TRBV7-8 with TRBJ1-2; D perhaps matches TRBD1 (6 bases). The CDR3 contains 13 residues. CDR1 and CDR2 from the germline V gene are SGHVS and FQNEAQ. V lost 5 bases to trimming and J lost 3 bases, with 10 bases between them. Here the CDR3 DNA reads TGTGCCAGCAGCGCTACAGGGTACTATGGCTACACCTTC. It is translated as CASSATGYYGYTF.

V usage is TRBV5-1 and J usage is TRBJ1-3; D gene unclear. CDR1 is SGHRS and CDR2 is YFSETQ in the germline V gene. V shed 5 bases and J shed 0 bases, with 18 bases lying between them. The CDR3 is 17 amino acids. The CDR3 DNA is TGCGCCAGCAGGGGAGGGTCCGGGTTCCCCTCTGGAAACACCATATATTTT. Translation: CASRGGSGFPSGNTIYF.

The table lists this clone with a few counts. This sequence joins TRBV5-4 and TRBJ2-5, with a weak D call TRBD1 (6 bases). The germline V gene encodes CDR1 SGHNT and CDR2 YYREEE (reference sequence). V lost 4 bases, J lost 2 bases, and 12 bases lay in between. This CDR3 region has 14 residues. Here the CDR3 reads CASSPKTGQETQYF. The DNA of the CDR3 is TGTGCCAGCAGCCCGAAGACAGGACAAGAGACCCAGTACTTC.

The chain links TRBV2 to TRBJ2-3; 12 nucleotides agree with TRBD2. V was clipped by 4 bases and J by 5 bases; unmatched bases: 10. The length of the CDR3 is 17 residues. Germline V gives CDR1 SNHLY, CDR2 FYNNEI. The CDR3 loop reads CASSGLAGGLSGDTQYF. The CDR3 DNA sequence: TGTGCCAGCAGTGGGCTAGCGGGGGGGCTCAGCGGAGATACGCAGTATTTT.

V and J are TRBV30 and TRBJ2-6; maybe TRBD2 (5 bases). The CDR3 runs 15 residues. V was cut by 0 bases and J by 0 bases, with 6 bases left in between. CDR1 and CDR2 from the germline V gene are GTSNPN and SVGIG (reference sequence). Written as DNA, the CDR3 is TGTGCCTGGAGTGTAGGAGGCTCTGGGGCCAACGTCCTGACTTTC. As protein: CAWSVGGSGANVLTF.

The rearrangement uses TRBV18 and TRBJ2-5; D remains unclear. Trimming shortened V by 0 bases and J by 5 bases, and 13 bases separated the two germline ends. This CDR3 has 15 amino acids. The germline V gene has CDR1 KGHSH and CDR2 LQKENI. The DNA of the CDR3 is TGTGCCAGCTCACCACCAGAACACAGTCCCGAGACCCAGTACTTC. It codes for CASSPPEHSPETQYF. Together with reference TRBV18 and TRBJ2-5, the CDR3 gives the full variable domain: NAGVMQNPRHLVRRRGQEARLRCSPMKGHSHVYWYRQLPEEGLKFMVYLQKENIIDESGMPKERFSAEFPKEGPSILRIQQVVRGDSAAYFCASSPPEHSPETQYFGPGTRLLVL.

This chain joins TRBV12-5 and TRBJ1-1; TRBD1 might be the D (5 bases). Germline V lookup: CDR1 LGHNT, CDR2 FRNRAP. Trimming removed 7 bases at V and 5 bases at J, with 14 bases between. The CDR3 is made up of 13 amino acids. CDR3 DNA: TGTGCTAGTGAATTAGGGGTCCGAACTGAAGCTTTCTTT. The encoded protein is CASELGVRTEAFF.